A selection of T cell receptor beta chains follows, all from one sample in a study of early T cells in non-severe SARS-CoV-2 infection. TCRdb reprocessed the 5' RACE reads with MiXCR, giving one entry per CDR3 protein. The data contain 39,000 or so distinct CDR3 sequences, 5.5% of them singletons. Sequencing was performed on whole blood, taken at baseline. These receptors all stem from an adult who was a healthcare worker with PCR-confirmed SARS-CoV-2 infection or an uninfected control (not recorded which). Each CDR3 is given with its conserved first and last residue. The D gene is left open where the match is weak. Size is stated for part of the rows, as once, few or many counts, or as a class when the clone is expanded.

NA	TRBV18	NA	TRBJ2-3	TGTGCCAGCTCTCAACAAACGTACACAGATACGCAGTATTTT	CASSQQTYTDTQYF
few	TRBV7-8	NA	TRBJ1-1	TGTGCCAGCAGCATTGGACTGACTCTTGAAGCTTTCTTT	CASSIGLTLEAFF
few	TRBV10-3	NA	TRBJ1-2	TGTGCCATCAGTGAGTCGCCAGGGTATAACTATGGCTACACCTTC	CAISESPGYNYGYTF
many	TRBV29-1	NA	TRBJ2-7	TGCAGCGTTCGCCAGGGGACCGCTTCCTACGAGCAGTACTTC	CSVRQGTASYEQYF
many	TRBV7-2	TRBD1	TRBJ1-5	TGTGCCAGCAGCGGACAGGGGGTGGGTCAGCCCCAGCATTTT	CASSGQGVGQPQHF
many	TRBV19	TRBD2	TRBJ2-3	TGTGCCAGTAGTATAAGCGGGGTTGGAGCAGATACGCAGTATTTT	CASSISGVGADTQYF
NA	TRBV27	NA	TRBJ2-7	TGTGCCAGCATAGAGCTTGGACAGAGCTCCTACGAGCAGTACTTC	CASIELGQSSYEQYF
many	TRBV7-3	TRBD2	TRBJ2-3	TGTGCCAGCAGCTTAAGGAGCTCTAGCGGGGGGGCAGATACGCAGTATTTT	CASSLRSSSGGADTQYF
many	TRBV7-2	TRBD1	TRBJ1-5	TGTGCCAGCAGCCCGGGGACAGTCGGCACTCAGCCCCAGCATTTT	CASSPGTVGTQPQHF
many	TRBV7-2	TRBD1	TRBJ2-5	TGTGCCAGCAGCTTATCGGGGAGACAGGGGGAGACCCAGTACTTC	CASSLSGRQGETQYF
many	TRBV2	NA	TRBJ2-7	TGTGCCAGCATTCCCGCAGGGGGGCGGGAGCAGTACTTC	CASIPAGGREQYF
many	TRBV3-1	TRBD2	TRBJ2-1	TGTGCCAGCAGGTCTAGCGGGGTAAAGTTCTTC	CASRSSGVKFF
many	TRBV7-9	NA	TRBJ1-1	TGTGCCAGCGGCCCAACGGCGAAGGGCTTCCCACACTATGAAGCTTTCTTT	CASGPTAKGFPHYEAFF
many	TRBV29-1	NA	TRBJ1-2	TGCAGCGCGGGAACCGCGGGAGGGAGAGGTGGATCCTATGGCTACACCTTC	CSAGTAGGRGGSYGYTF
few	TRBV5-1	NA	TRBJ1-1	TGCGCCACTCGTCCGGCCTCGCCGAGAGACACTGAAGCTTTCTTT	CATRPASPRDTEAFF
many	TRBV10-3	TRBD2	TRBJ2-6	TGTGCCATCAGTGAGCCCCCCCCGGGACTAGCTTCCGGGGCCAACGTCCTGACTTTC	CAISEPPPGLASGANVLTF
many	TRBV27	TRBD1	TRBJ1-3	TGTGCCTCCCGGGGGACAGGGGCTGAAAACACCATATATTTT	CASRGTGAENTIYF
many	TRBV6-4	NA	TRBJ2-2	TGTGCCAGCAGTGACACGACTGAGGGGTCGAACACCGGGGAGCTGTTTTTT	CASSDTTEGSNTGELFF
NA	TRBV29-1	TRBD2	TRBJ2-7	TGCAGCGTTGGAGGACTAGCGTTTCGGGAGCAGTACTTC	CSVGGLAFREQYF
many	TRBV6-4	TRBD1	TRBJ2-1	TGTGCCAGCAGTGACCAGGACAGGGCCTCCTACAATGAGCAGTTCTTC	CASSDQDRASYNEQFF
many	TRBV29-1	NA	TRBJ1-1	TGCAGCGTTCGCGGAAGGCTGAACACTGAAGCTTTCTTT	CSVRGRLNTEAFF
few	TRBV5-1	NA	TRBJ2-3	TGCGCCAGCAGCCTAACTGCTAGCACAGATACGCAGTATTTT	CASSLTASTDTQYF
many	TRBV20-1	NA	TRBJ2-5	TGCAGTGGGTCTCTAGGGTCCGAGACCCAGTACTTC	CSGSLGSETQYF
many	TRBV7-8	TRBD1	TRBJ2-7	TGTGCCAGCAGTCGGACAGGGGATAACTACGAGCAGTACTTC	CASSRTGDNYEQYF
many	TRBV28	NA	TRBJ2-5	TGTGCCAGCAGTTCGTCTAGAGAGACCCAGTACTTC	CASSSSRETQYF
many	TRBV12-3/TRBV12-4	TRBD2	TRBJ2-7	TGTGCCAGCAGCCGAACTAGCGGGGGGACCAGCGGCGAGCAGTACTTC	CASSRTSGGTSGEQYF
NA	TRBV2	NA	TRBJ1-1	TGTGCCAGCAGCTCCCAATGGAACACTGAAGCTTTCTTT	CASSSQWNTEAFF
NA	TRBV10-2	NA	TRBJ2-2	TGCGCCACTCTAGGGGAGTCCACCGGGGAGCTGTTTTTT	CATLGESTGELFF
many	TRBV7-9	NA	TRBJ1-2	TGTGCCAGCAGCTTAGCGGGTAGCAACTATGGCTACACCTTC	CASSLAGSNYGYTF
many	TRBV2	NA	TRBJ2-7	TGTGCCAGCAGTAGGGACTCCTCCTACGAGCAGTACTTC	CASSRDSSYEQYF
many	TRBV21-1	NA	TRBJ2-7	TGTGCCAGCAGCCCCAGAGGAGGGTCCGGGGGCTACGAGCAGTACTTC	CASSPRGGSGGYEQYF
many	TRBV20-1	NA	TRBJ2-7	TGCAGTGCTAGAGCCGAGGGGGGACACGAGCAGTACTTC	CSARAEGGHEQYF
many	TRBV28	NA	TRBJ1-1	TGTGCCAGCAGTCTCCGGGACACGAACACTGAAGCTTTCTTT	CASSLRDTNTEAFF
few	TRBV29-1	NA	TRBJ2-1	TGCAGCGTCGGATTTATACAGGGTCATAGCTCCTACAATGAGCAGTTCTTC	CSVGFIQGHSSYNEQFF
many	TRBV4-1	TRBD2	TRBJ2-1	TGCGCCACCAGCCCCAGGCTAGCGGATGACAATGAGCAGTTCTTC	CATSPRLADDNEQFF
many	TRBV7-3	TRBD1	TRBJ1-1	TGTGCCAGCAGCTTAGGGACAGGGGGAAAAGCTTTCTTT	CASSLGTGGKAFF
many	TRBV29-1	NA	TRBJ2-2	TGCAGCGTTGAGGAATGGGGGAACACCGGGGAGCTGTTTTTT	CSVEEWGNTGELFF
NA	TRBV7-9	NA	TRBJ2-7	TGTGCCAGCAGCTTCGTCCGGGCCCACTACGAGCAGTACTTC	CASSFVRAHYEQYF
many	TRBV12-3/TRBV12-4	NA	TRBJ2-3	TGTGCCAGCTCCCCCGAAATAGATACGCAGTATTTT	CASSPEIDTQYF
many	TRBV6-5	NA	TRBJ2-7	TGTGCCAGCAGCCTCAGGTTGGCCTACGAGCAGTACTTC	CASSLRLAYEQYF
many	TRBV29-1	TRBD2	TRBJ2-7	TGCAGCGTTTCGGCGGGACTAGCGGGAACCTACGAGCAGTACTTC	CSVSAGLAGTYEQYF
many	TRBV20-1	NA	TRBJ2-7	TGCAGTGCTAGAACCGGGACGCATGCCTACGAGCAGTACTTC	CSARTGTHAYEQYF
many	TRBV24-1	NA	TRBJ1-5	TGTGCCACCAGTGATTCGAGGACGGCCTCCGATCAGCCCCAGCATTTT	CATSDSRTASDQPQHF
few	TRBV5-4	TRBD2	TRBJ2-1	TGTGCCAGCAGCCCCCTCCCCGGGAGGGTGGGCGATGAGCAGTTCTTC	CASSPLPGRVGDEQFF
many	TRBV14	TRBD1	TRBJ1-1	TGTGCCAGCAGCCAAGCCCGGGACAGGGGGGGACACACTGAAGCTTTCTTT	CASSQARDRGGHTEAFF
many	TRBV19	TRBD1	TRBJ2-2	TGTGCCAGTCACGCCCCTGGGACAGTTAACACCGGGGAGCTGTTTTTT	CASHAPGTVNTGELFF
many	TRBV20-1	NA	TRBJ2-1	TGCAGTGCTTACCGCGGCTACTACAATGAGCAGTTCTTC	CSAYRGYYNEQFF
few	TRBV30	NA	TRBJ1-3	TGTGCCTGGAGTCCGAGGAATCGTGGCGCTGGAAACACCATATATTTT	CAWSPRNRGAGNTIYF
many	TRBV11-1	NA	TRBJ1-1	TGTGCCAGCAGCTTAAATGCTCCCTCGGATGAAGCTTTCTTT	CASSLNAPSDEAFF
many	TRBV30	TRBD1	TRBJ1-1	TGTGCCTGGAGCCAACTGGACAGGGTACCGAACACTGAAGCTTTCTTT	CAWSQLDRVPNTEAFF
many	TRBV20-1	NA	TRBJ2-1	TGCAGTGCTAGAGCAGAAAGTCCCACCCTCCTACAACGGGAGCAGTTCTTC	CSARAESPTLLQREQFF
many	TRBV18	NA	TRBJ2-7	TGTGCCAGCTCTCTCTCCCCGGGCCGCCTAACCTACGAGCAGTACTTC	CASSLSPGRLTYEQYF
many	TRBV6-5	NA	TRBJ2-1	TGTGCCAGCAGTGTTCTTCTAGCGAGCTCCTACAATGAGCAGTTCTTC	CASSVLLASSYNEQFF
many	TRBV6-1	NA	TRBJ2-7	TGTGCCAGCAGTTCGGGACACACCTACGAGCAGTACTTC	CASSSGHTYEQYF
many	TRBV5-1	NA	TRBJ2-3	TGCGCCAGCAGACGGGACACAGATACGCAGTATTTT	CASRRDTDTQYF